The 28 T cell receptor beta chains listed next were all sequenced from one sample in a study of T cells expressing NK-cell markers. TCRdb reanalyzed the 5' RACE reads, giving one entry per CDR3 protein sequence and no DNA. This table lists 150,000 or so distinct CDR3 sequences. The sample taken for sequencing was blood T cells: a sorted CD56 or NKG2C T cell subset, CD4+ or CD8+ T cells, or bulk PBMC T cells (not recorded which). These receptors all stem from a woman aged 45-65 years in good health.

This chain uses TRBV6-5 with TRBJ2-1; TCRdb selects TRBD2, and the lack of DNA leaves this call unchecked. The CDR3 spans 17 residues. The germline gives CDR1 MNHEY, CDR2 SVGAGI. CDR3 sequence: CASSWSRIAGSGNEQFF.

The J gene is TRBJ2-5, the V gene TRBV4-1; TCRdb's D gene call, TRBD1, goes unchecked for lack of DNA. The CDR3 sequence is 13 residues long. The germline gives CDR1 MGHRA, CDR2 YSYEKL. CDR3 residues: CASSQVQEETQYF.

This rearrangement joins TRBV7-2 to TRBJ2-5; without DNA, the TCRdb call of TRBD2 cannot be checked. This CDR3 comprises 15 residues. The germline V gene encodes CDR1 SGHTA and CDR2 FQGNSA. The CDR3 sequence: CASSPDPSGSETQYF.

The CDR3 reads CASSVGGGSSSYNEQFF. V usage is TRBV9 and J usage is TRBJ2-1; the TCRdb call, TRBD1, lacks DNA for checking. Germline V gene sequence: CDR1 SGDLS, CDR2 YYNGEE. This CDR3 has 17 amino acids.

The V gene is TRBV4-1, the J gene TRBJ2-7; TCRdb selects TRBD2, and the lack of DNA leaves this call unchecked. This CDR3 contains 12 residues. CDR1 is MGHRA, CDR2 YSYEKL, per germline. The CDR3 here is CASYGGGYEQYF.

V and J are TRBV6-5 and TRBJ1-1; TCRdb's D call, TRBD1, is unchecked because there is no DNA. The CDR3 has 14 amino acids. The germline CDR1 and CDR2 sequences are MNHEY and SVGAGI. The CDR3 here is CASSSGRGNTEAFF.

V is TRBV28 and J is TRBJ2-5. The CDR3 consists of 15 residues. Germline V CDR1 and CDR2: MDHEN, SYDVKM. Here the CDR3 reads CASSALGTDQETQYF.

The chain links TRBV10-3 to TRBJ2-1. The CDR3 has 16 amino acids. Germline V gene lookup returns CDR1 ENHRY and CDR2 SYGVKD. The CDR3 protein is CAISELDFSSYNEQFF.

The CDR3 is CASSWIGSGANVLTF. The chain uses TRBV27 and TRBJ2-6. The CDR3 totals 15 residues. Looked up from germline, CDR1 is MNHEY and CDR2 is SMNVEV (reference sequence).

This chain links TRBV10-3 with TRBJ2-7; TCRdb lists TRBD1, though no DNA is available to test this call. Germline CDR1 ENHRY, CDR2 SYGVKD. The CDR3 covers 15 residues. The CDR3 here is CATNTRTGRAYEQYF.

This chain uses TRBV4-1 with TRBJ2-3; TCRdb calls TRBD2, which cannot be checked without DNA. Germline CDR1 and CDR2: MGHRA and YSYEKL. The CDR3 has 17 amino acids. The CDR3 region is CASSQDYLGGSTDTQYF.

CDR3 amino acids: CASSVQGNEQYF. The V call is TRBV13, the J call TRBJ2-7; as DNA is missing, the TRBD1 call by TCRdb cannot be tested. This CDR3 has 12 amino acids. Germline V CDR1 and CDR2: PRHDT, FYEKMQ (reference sequence). The variable domain in full, with the rest retrieved from reference TRBV13 and TRBJ2-7, is AAGVIQSPRHLIKEKRETATLKCYPIPRHDTVYWYQQGPGQDPQFLISFYEKMQSDKGSIPDRFSAQQFSDYHSELNMSSLELGDSALYFCASSVQGNEQYFGPGTRLTVT.

This chain joins TRBV5-1 and TRBJ2-2; TCRdb indicates TRBD1, and absent DNA this call remains unverified. Germline loops: CDR1 SGHRS, CDR2 YFSETQ. CDR3 size: 17 residues. The CDR3 reads CASSVTQGTSNTGELFF.

The CDR3 sequence: CASSRNWNRANVLTF. The chain couples TRBV11-3 to TRBJ2-6. The CDR3 consists of 15 residues. Per the germline V gene, CDR1 is SGHNT and CDR2 is YENEEA.

V and J are TRBV10-3 and TRBJ2-2; TCRdb reports TRBD2, a call that lacks DNA to check it against. The CDR3 consists of 14 residues. Germline CDR1 and CDR2: ENHRY and SYGVKD. CDR3 sequence reads: CASQTSELTGELFF.

The chain joins TRBV2 to TRBJ2-1; TCRdb selects TRBD2, and the lack of DNA leaves this call unchecked. CDR3 length: 14 amino acids. CDR1 SNHLY and CDR2 FYNNEI come from the germline V gene. The CDR3 here is CASRETDGTSRQFF.

The chain joins TRBV27 to TRBJ2-2; TCRdb's D gene call, TRBD1, goes unchecked for lack of DNA. This CDR3 region has 16 residues. In germline, CDR1 is MNHEY, CDR2 SMNVEV (reference sequence). The CDR3 reads CASSWGWGEGPGELFF.

This chain connects TRBV7-6 to TRBJ2-1; without DNA, the TCRdb call of TRBD2 cannot be checked. This CDR3 comprises 15 residues. In germline, CDR1 is SGHVS, CDR2 FNYEAQ. CDR3 loop: CASSSGLAPNGEQFF.

The chain carries TRBV28 and TRBJ2-5; absent DNA, TCRdb's TRBD1 call cannot be checked. Germline V gene lookup returns CDR1 MDHEN and CDR2 SYDVKM. The CDR3 consists of 13 residues. This CDR3 reads CASSRTLQETQYF.

This rearrangement joins TRBV18 to TRBJ2-7; TCRdb reports TRBD2, a call that lacks DNA to check it against. The CDR3 totals 15 residues. The germline V gene encodes CDR1 KGHSH and CDR2 LQKENI. CDR3 residues: CASSPSLAHSYEQYF.

The V call is TRBV7-9, the J call TRBJ1-4; TCRdb lists TRBD1, though no DNA is available to test this call. Germline V lookup: CDR1 SEHNR, CDR2 FQNEAQ (reference sequence). The CDR3 is 16 residues long. CDR3 sequence: CASSDREGQINEKLFF.

The chain has TRBV4-1 and TRBJ1-1; TCRdb indicates TRBD1, and absent DNA this call remains unverified. Germline V gene lookup returns CDR1 MGHRA and CDR2 YSYEKL. CDR3 length: 15 residues. CDR3 loop: CASSHPQGGSTEAFF.

The chain links TRBV27 to TRBJ1-1; absent DNA, TCRdb's TRBD1 call cannot be checked. There are 14 residues in the CDR3. Germline CDR1 MNHEY, CDR2 SMNVEV (reference sequence). The CDR3: CASSPGAGYTEAFF.

The chain links TRBV7-9 to TRBJ1-2. This CDR3 contains 17 residues. Germline V CDR1 and CDR2: SEHNR, FQNEAQ (reference sequence). CDR3 protein: CASRNSPTGSEAYGYTF.

This chain uses TRBV27 with TRBJ2-7; TCRdb indicates TRBD1, and absent DNA this call remains unverified. The CDR3 length is 14 residues. Germline CDR1 and CDR2: MNHEY and SMNVEV (reference sequence). The CDR3 region is CASSHGTGSYEQYF.

This sequence joins TRBV4-1 and TRBJ2-1; the D gene TCRdb calls, TRBD2, cannot be checked with no DNA. CDR1 is MGHRA, CDR2 YSYEKL, per germline. The length of the CDR3 is 15 residues. This CDR3 reads CASSQPGLGQLEQFF.

The chain couples TRBV6-1 to TRBJ2-5; TCRdb's D call of TRBD2 is untestable without DNA. Per the germline V gene, CDR1 is MNHNS and CDR2 is SASEGT. The length of the CDR3 is 13 residues. Here the CDR3 reads CASKRDWGETQYF.

The genes are TRBV11-2 and TRBJ2-1. CDR3 length: 13 amino acids. Germline CDR1 is SGHAT and CDR2 is FQNNGV. CDR3 in amino acids: CASRLVAYNEQFF.